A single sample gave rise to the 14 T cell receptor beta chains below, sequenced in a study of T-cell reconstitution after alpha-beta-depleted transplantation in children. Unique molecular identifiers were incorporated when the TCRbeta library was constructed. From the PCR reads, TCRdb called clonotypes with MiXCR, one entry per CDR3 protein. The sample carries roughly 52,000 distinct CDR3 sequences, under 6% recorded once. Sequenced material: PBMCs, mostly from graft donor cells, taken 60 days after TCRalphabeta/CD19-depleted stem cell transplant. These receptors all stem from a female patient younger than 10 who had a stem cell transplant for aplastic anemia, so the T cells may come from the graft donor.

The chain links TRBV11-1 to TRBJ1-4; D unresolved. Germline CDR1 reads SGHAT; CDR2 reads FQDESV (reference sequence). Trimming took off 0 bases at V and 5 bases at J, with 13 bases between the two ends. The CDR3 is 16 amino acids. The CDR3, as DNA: TGTGCCAGCAGCTTAGCGGTCGGCCGAGGAAATGAAAAACTGTTTTTT. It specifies CASSLAVGRGNEKLFF.

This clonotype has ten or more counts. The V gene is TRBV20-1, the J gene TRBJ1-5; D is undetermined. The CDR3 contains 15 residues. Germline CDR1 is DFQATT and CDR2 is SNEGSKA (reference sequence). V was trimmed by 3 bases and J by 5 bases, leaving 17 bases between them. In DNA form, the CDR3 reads TGCAGTGCTAGGGCGGGAGGGCGGATCGATCAGCCCCAGCATTTT. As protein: CSARAGGRIDQPQHF.

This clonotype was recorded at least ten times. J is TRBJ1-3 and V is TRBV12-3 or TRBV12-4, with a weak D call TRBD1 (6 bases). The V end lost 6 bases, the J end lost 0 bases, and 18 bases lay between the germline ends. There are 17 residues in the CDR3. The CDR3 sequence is CASRPGTSPFSGNTIYF. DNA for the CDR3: TGTGCCAGCAGACCCGGGACATCCCCCTTCTCTGGAAACACCATATATTTT.

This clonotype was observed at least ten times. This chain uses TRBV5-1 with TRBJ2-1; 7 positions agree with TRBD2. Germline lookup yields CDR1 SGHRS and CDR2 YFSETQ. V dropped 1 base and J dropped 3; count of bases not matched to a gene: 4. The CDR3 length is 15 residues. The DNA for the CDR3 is TGCGCCAGCAGCTTGTTGCGGGAGAACTACAATGAGCAGTTCTTC. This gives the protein CASSLLRENYNEQFF.

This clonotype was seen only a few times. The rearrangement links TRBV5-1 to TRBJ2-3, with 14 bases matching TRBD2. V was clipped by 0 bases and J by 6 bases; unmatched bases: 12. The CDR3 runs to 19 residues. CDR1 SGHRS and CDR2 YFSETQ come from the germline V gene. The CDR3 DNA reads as TGCGCCAGCAGCTTGGCCGGACTAGCGGGGGGATCAGCCGGCGATACGCAGTATTTT. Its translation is CASSLAGLAGGSAGDTQYF.

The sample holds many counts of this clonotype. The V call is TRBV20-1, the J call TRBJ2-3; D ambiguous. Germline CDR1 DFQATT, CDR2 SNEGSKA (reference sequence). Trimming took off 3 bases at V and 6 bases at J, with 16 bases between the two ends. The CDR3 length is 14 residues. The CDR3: CSASKTARWDTQYF. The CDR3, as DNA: TGCAGTGCTAGTAAGACGGCCCGTTGGGATACGCAGTATTTT.

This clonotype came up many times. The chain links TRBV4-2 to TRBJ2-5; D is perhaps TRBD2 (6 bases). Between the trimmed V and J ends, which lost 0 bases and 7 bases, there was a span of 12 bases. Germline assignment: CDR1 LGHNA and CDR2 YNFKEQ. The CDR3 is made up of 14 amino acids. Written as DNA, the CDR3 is TGTGCCAGCAGCCAAGAACTAGCAGACGGGACCCAGTACTTC. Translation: CASSQELADGTQYF.

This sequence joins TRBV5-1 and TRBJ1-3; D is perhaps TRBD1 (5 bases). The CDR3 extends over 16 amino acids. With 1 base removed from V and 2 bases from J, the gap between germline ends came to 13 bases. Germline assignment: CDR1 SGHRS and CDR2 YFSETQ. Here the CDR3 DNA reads TGCGCCAGCAGCTTGACCGCAGGGTCGCCTGGAAACACCATATATTTT. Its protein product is CASSLTAGSPGNTIYF.

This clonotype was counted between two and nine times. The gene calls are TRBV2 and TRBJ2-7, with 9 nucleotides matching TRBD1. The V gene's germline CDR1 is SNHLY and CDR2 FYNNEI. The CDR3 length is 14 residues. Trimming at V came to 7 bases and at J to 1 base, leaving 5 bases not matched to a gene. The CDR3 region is CASIGGQGSYEQYF. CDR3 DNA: TGTGCCAGCATAGGGGGACAGGGTTCCTACGAGCAGTACTTC.

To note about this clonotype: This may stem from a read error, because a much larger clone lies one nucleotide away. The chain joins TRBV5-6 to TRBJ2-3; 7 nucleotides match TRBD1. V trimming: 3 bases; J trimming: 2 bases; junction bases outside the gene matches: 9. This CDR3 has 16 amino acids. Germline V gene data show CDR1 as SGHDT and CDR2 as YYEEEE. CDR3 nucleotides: TGTGCCAGCAGCTCCGGCCTCAGGGGGTTCACAGATACGCAGTATTTT. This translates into CASSSGLRGFTDTQYF.

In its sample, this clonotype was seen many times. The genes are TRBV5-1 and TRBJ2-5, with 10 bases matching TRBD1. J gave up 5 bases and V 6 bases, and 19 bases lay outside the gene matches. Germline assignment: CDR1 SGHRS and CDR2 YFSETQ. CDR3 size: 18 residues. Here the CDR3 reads CASTTLGFSTGGFETQYF. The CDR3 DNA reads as TGCGCCAGCACCACGTTAGGATTTTCGACAGGGGGCTTCGAGACCCAGTACTTC.

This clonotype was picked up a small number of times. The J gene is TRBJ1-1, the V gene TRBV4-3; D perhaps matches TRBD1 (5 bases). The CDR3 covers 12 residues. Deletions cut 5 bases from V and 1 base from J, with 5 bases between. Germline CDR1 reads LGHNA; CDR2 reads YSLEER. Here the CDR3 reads CASSDRNTEAFF. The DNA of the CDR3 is TGCGCCAGCAGCGACAGGAACACTGAAGCTTTCTTT.

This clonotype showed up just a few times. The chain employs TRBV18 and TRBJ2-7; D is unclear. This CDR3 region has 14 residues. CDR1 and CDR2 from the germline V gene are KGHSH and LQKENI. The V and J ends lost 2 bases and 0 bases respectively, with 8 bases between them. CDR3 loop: CASSPGVGSYEQYF. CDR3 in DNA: TGTGCCAGCTCACCAGGGGTGGGCTCCTACGAGCAGTACTTC.

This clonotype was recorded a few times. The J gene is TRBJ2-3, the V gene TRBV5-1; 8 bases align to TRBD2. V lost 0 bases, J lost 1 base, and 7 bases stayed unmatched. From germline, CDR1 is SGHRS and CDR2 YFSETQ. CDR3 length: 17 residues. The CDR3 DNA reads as TGCGCCAGCAGCTTGGGGACCAGCGGGGGACGCACAGATACGCAGTATTTT. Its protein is CASSLGTSGGRTDTQYF.